This TCR beta chain originates from a study of shared clonotypes between healthy human individuals. Looking at the study overall: A few men and a couple of women, aged 18 to 49, were donors. General study points: Clonotype sharing across a few donors was observed for 4% to 6.5% of naive CD4 clonotypes. Estimated clonotype richness was generally higher in naive than memory subsets.

Partitioning of CD4+ cells yielded a CD45RA+ naive subset and a CD45RA-negative memory subset. Germline V gene lookup returns CDR1 SGHRS and CDR2 YFSETQ. This CDR3 comprises 14 residues. The ends lost 4 bases at V and 5 bases at J; junction bases unmatched: 8. Here immunoSEQ multiplex PCR was the method, and the copy in TCRdb shows in-frame clones only, minus some. In the table there are hundreds of thousands of clones, more than 60% of which are singletons. This clone has more than one count but fewer than ten. The antigen remains unidentified. The specimen sequenced was memory CD4+ T cells sorted from blood. Subset meaning: CD45RA-negative fraction. This chain uses TRBV5-1 with TRBJ1-1; TRBD1 aligns across 7 bases. The sequence was collected from a man aged 25 to 40 in good health. CDR3 amino acids: CASSGTGDGTEAFF. The CDR3 DNA reads as TGCGCCAGCAGCGGCACAGGGGATGGGACTGAAGCTTTCTTT.